This entry lists 5 T cell receptor beta chains sequenced from one sample in a study of blood T cells in healthy people across ages. A sample-barcoded 5' primer and a J-beta primer mix were used in a second PCR of roughly 6 to 11 cycles. Each CDR3 protein is one row after TCRdb ran MiXCR on the 5' RACE reads. This table holds about a million distinct CDR3 sequences, around 46% found once. Material for sequencing was blood. All receptors come from a man between 25 and 39 years old in good health.

J is TRBJ2-4 and V is TRBV6-2 or TRBV6-3, with 9 nucleotides matching TRBD2. The J call may be in error: the DNA end matches TRBJ2-7 better. CDR1 MNHEY and CDR2 SVGEGT come from the germline V gene. The CDR3 consists of 14 residues. CDR3 sequence (DNA): TGTGCCAGCAGCGTAGCGGGGGCCCTCTACGAGCAGTACTTC. Residues: CASSVAGALYEQYF.

The sample holds a few counts of this clonotype. The chain has TRBV28 and TRBJ2-7; maybe TRBD1 (6 bases). This CDR3 is built from 14 residues. Germline CDR1 is MDHEN and CDR2 is SYDVKM. Trimming left V 8 bases short and J 1 base short, with 15 bases between. The CDR3 region is CASSLLTGSYEQYF. The CDR3 nucleotides read TGTGCCAGCTCGCTCTTAACAGGGTCCTACGAGCAGTACTTC.

There are a few counts of this clonotype. The chain links TRBV20-1 to TRBJ2-5; 7 nucleotides align to TRBD1. V was clipped by 6 bases and J by 5 bases; unmatched bases: 6. Germline assignment: CDR1 DFQATT and CDR2 SNEGSKA (reference sequence). The CDR3 loop spans 12 amino acids. The CDR3 region has the DNA TGCAGTGCCATACAGGGGTCCGAGACCCAGTACTTC. It encodes CSAIQGSETQYF.

This chain links TRBV6-2 or TRBV6-3 with TRBJ2-1; TRBD2 aligns across 10 bases. Germline CDR1 and CDR2: MNHEY and SVGEGT. The CDR3 covers 15 residues. The trim removed 5 bases at V and 4 bases at J, leaving 5 bases unmatched. This CDR3 reads CASSTEREGYNEQFF. The CDR3 bases are TGTGCCAGCAGTACCGAGCGGGAGGGGTACAATGAGCAGTTCTTC.

The DNA of the CDR3 is TGTGCCAGCAGCCAATATATGGAACTTATCTATGGCTACACCTTC. Translating it yields CASSQYMELIYGYTF. This chain connects TRBV16 to TRBJ1-2; D is ambiguous. Looked up from germline, CDR1 is KGHSY and CDR2 is FQNENV. V was cut by 1 base and J by 4 bases, with 13 bases left in between. The CDR3 is 15 amino acids.